A selection of T cell receptor beta chains follows, all from one sample in a study of regulatory T cells in long-lasting Graves disease. TCRdb reprocessed the multiplex PCR reads with MiXCR, giving one entry per CDR3 protein. The repertoire holds hundreds of thousands of distinct CDR3 sequences, with 15% as singletons. These data are also associated with another study on T cells in Graves' hyperthyroidism and ophthalmopathy.

The sample in question was peripheral blood mononuclear cells (PBMCs), obtained at new diagnosis, from a patient treated with antithyroid drugs. These receptors were taken from a woman aged 40 to 55 with Graves disease. Both conserved end residues are trimmed from each CDR3.

v_gene,j_gene,len,CDR3aa
TRBV5-1,TRBJ2-3,17,ASSLAGTSGRAGTDTQY
TRBV11-2,TRBJ1-1,12,ASSMTDLHTEAF
TRBV2,NA,12,ASSDLTGAETQY
TRBV5-1,TRBJ1-1,12,ASSLGQGAAVAF
TRBV29-1,TRBJ2-7,11,SVEAGSPYEQY
TRBV12-3/TRBV12-4,TRBJ2-3,14,ASSPEDSFSTDTQY
TRBV6-2/TRBV6-3,TRBJ2-7,14,ASSYSTQPYSYEQY
TRBV29-1,TRBJ2-1,17,SVEDFTSGRFTGENEQF
TRBV20-1,TRBJ1-3,12,SARAKYSGNTIY
TRBV29-1,TRBJ2-7,11,SVGLAGRYEQY
TRBV19,TRBJ2-5,13,ASSLSWGYQETQY
TRBV29-1,TRBJ2-7,13,SVEGGRGENYEQY
TRBV13,TRBJ2-7,12,ASSLAPVTSEQY
TRBV3-1,TRBJ2-5,16,ASSRGISGSLYQETQY
TRBV5-1,TRBJ2-1,13,ASSITPSSGNEQF
TRBV10-3,TRBJ1-1,9,ATRKDTEAF
TRBV2,TRBJ2-7,12,ASSYTDTPWEQY
TRBV14,TRBJ1-1,13,ASSQRGSSNTEAF
TRBV6-2/TRBV6-3,TRBJ2-6,14,ASSYSGDSGANVLT
TRBV15,TRBJ1-2,12,ATSDEEGYYGYT
TRBV9,TRBJ2-7,13,ASSVGTAETYEQY
TRBV6-5,TRBJ1-4,18,ASSYSTGQGVEVVDEKLF
TRBV5-4,TRBJ2-3,11,ASSIDRGDTQY
TRBV15,TRBJ1-4,13,ATSRERPAPEKLF
TRBV9,TRBJ2-2,15,ASSTPTRQGGTGELF
TRBV19,TRBJ2-2,12,ASIPGHLTGELF
TRBV7-9,TRBJ1-1,15,ASSHPRDQPLNTEAF
TRBV7-9,TRBJ2-5,13,ASSLSGSDQETQY
TRBV15,TRBJ2-7,11,ATSPYPAYEQY
TRBV28,TRBJ2-5,12,ASSSLADQETQY
TRBV4-2,TRBJ2-2,16,ASSQDSSGRAVFGELF
TRBV2,TRBJ2-7,14,ASSRTSGRLSYEQY
TRBV28,TRBJ2-3,15,ASSPGRGQGALDTQY
TRBV5-6,TRBJ2-1,13,ASSPGRRYVNEQF
TRBV7-9,TRBJ2-7,13,ASSNPGLAGYEQY
TRBV7-6,TRBJ2-1,16,ASSLILAGRGSYNEQF
TRBV5-1,TRBJ2-1,14,ASSLLTGVGGNEQF
TRBV12-3/TRBV12-4,TRBJ2-2,15,ASGKPWRMDAHRELF
TRBV30,TRBJ1-5,13,AWSVGAGPNQPQH
TRBV29-1,TRBJ2-7,11,SVEDGPTYEQY
TRBV7-2,TRBJ2-7,13,ASSLVPDGPYEQY
TRBV7-2,TRBJ2-6,17,ASSSPTGRDGSGANVLT
TRBV12-3/TRBV12-4,TRBJ2-1,13,ASSGGRVNYNEQF
TRBV18,TRBJ2-6,15,ASSPAGGSSGANVLT
TRBV7-9,TRBJ2-2,15,ASSPEDGSLDTGELF
TRBV3-1,TRBJ2-2,12,ASSQAGVTGELF
TRBV27,TRBJ2-1,14,ASSSQGAAAYNEQF
TRBV6-2/TRBV6-3,TRBJ2-1,16,ASSRKGTSGEYYNEQF
TRBV12-3/TRBV12-4,TRBJ2-3,13,ASTPASGGTDTQY
TRBV7-2,TRBJ2-1,15,ASSLTLGTSGRANQF
TRBV12-3/TRBV12-4,TRBJ2-2,13,ASSFPGPNTGELF
TRBV6-1,TRBJ2-1,13,ASRAGTGLNNEQF
TRBV5-1,TRBJ2-3,13,ASSLAPVDADTQY
TRBV28,TRBJ2-6,13,ASSRAGSGANVLT
TRBV5-4,TRBJ1-1,14,ASSPGFRGGSTEAF
TRBV4-3,TRBJ2-7,12,ASSQGLNSYEQY